Here is one TCR beta chain with its context. Antigen: not known. From RNA transcripts, TCR beta CDR3 regions were amplified. First-round RT-PCR of the TCR CDR3 relied on the HTBI primer set. TCRdb fed the multiplex PCR reads into MiXCR, producing one record per CDR3 protein. Among roughly 750,000 distinct CDR3 sequences listed, roughly 15% were seen once. These data come from a study of T cells in Graves' hyperthyroidism and ophthalmopathy. A patient was excluded if there was uncontrolled infection, other autoimmune disease, pregnancy or lactation. Out of approximately 10 ml of fresh peripheral blood came the PBMCs. Study-level results: The model predicted ophthalmopathy a median approximately 6.3 months before onset. Blood also showed most of the thyroid clonotypes that were expanded above 0.001.

The V gene lost 8 bases and the J gene lost 5 bases, with 15 bases spanning the gap. Germline values: CDR1 SQVTM, CDR2 ANQGSEA. The CDR3 runs to 12 residues. Sample: blood. J is TRBJ1-2 and V is TRBV29-1, with no clear D. This receptor was obtained from a man between 18 and 35 years old with Graves' hyperthyroidism. The CDR3 sequence is CSIGKKGYGYTF. In DNA, the CDR3 is TGCAGCATTGGGAAAAAAGGATATGGCTACACCTTC.